The rows below give T cell receptor beta chains drawn from one sample of a study of blood T cell repertoires in COVID-19. Method: immunoSEQ multiplex PCR; TCRdb's copy keeps in-frame clones and lacks some. The sample holds approximately 230,000 clones; around 87% are singletons and the top ten take about 6.3%. The specimen was PBMCs or T cells enriched from blood (not recorded which). These receptors were taken from a woman between 25 and 40 years old with acute COVID-19. The CDR3 runs from the conserved cysteine through the conserved F or W. A D gene is named only where the DNA matches it firmly. Only part of the rows carry a size: once, few, many, or a class if the clone is expanded.

>TRBJ1-1|-|TRBV25-1|-
TGTGCCAGCAGTGACCCCCAAGTCGGCACTGAAGCTTTCTTT
CASSDPQVGTEAFF
>TRBJ1-2|-|TRBV7-9|-
TGTGCCAGCAGCTTAGGAGGAGACGGAAACTATGGCTACACCTTC
CASSLGGDGNYGYTF
>TRBJ1-6|-|TRBV28|TRBD1
TGTGCCAGCAGTTTCGAGGACAGGGACGCTTCACCCCTCCACTTT
CASSFEDRDASPLHF
>TRBJ1-5|-|TRBV4-3|-
TGCGCCAGCAGCCAAGACAGGGAGGAAGGTGCTCAGCCCCAGCATTTT
CASSQDREEGAQPQHF
>TRBJ2-7|-|TRBV11-2|-
TGTGCCAGCAGCGCTGGAGAGGCAGTCGAGCAGTACTTC
CASSAGEAVEQYF
>TRBJ1-2|-|TRBV5-1|-
TGCGCCAGCAGCTTCCAAAGACAGACAGCTACAGATGGCTACACCTTC
CASSFQRQTATDGYTF
>TRBJ1-5|-|TRBV6-6|-
TGTGCCAGCAGTTACGGAAGACGACAGGTTTTGGGCCCCCAGCATTTT
CASSYGRRQVLGPQHF
>TRBJ1-6|-|TRBV3-1/TRBV3-2|-
TGTGCCAGCAGCCAAGGAGAGTACGATAATTCACCCCTCCACTTT
CASSQGEYDNSPLHF
>TRBJ2-1|-|TRBV7-6|TRBD2
TGTGCCAGCAGCAAGGGACTAGCGGGAATCTATGAGCAGTTCTTC
CASSKGLAGIYEQFF
>TRBJ1-2|-|TRBV19|-
TGTGCCAGTAGTCTAAAACAGGGCCTCTATGGCTACACCTTC
CASSLKQGLYGYTF
>TRBJ1-5|-|TRBV3-1/TRBV3-2|TRBD1
TGTGCCAGCAGTAGGACAGGGGGCGGTCAGCCCCAGCATTTT
CASSRTGGGQPQHF
>TRBJ1-1|-|TRBV3-1/TRBV3-2|-
TGTGCCAGCAGCCAAGCACAGAACACTGAAGCTTTCTTT
CASSQAQNTEAFF
>TRBJ1-6|-|TRBV5-5|-
TGTGCCAGCACGCGGGGGGGAGATATTAATTCACCCCTCCACTTT
CASTRGGDINSPLHF
>TRBJ2-2|-|TRBV5-4|-
TGTGCCAGCAGGGGGGGTGAGGCCGGGGAGCTGTTTTTT
CASRGGEAGELFF
>TRBJ2-7|-|TRBV15|-
TGTGCCACCAGCAGAGGTTCAGGGAATGTGCAAATAGGCGAGCAGTACTTC
CATSRGSGNVQIGEQYF
>TRBJ1-2|-|TRBV20-1|TRBD1
TGCAGTGCTAGTCCGACAGGGGACTATGGCTACACCTTC
CSASPTGDYGYTF
>TRBJ2-5|-|TRBV5-5|TRBD1
TGTGCCACAACGGACAGGGCTCCGGGTTTCCAAGAGACCCAGTACTTC
CATTDRAPGFQETQYF
>TRBJ2-1|-|TRBV5-1|TRBD2
TGCGCCAGCAGCTTAACTAGCGGGAGTTGGAATGAGCAGTTCTTC
CASSLTSGSWNEQFF
>TRBJ2-3|-|TRBV5-4|TRBD1
TGTGCCAGCAGCTTGGGCGGGACAGGGGGCGTAGATACGCAGTATTTT
CASSLGGTGGVDTQYF
>TRBJ1-2|-|TRBV29-1|-
TGCAGCGTTGAAGTCGGGGATGGCTACACCTTC
CSVEVGDGYTF
>TRBJ1-4|-|TRBV27|TRBD1
TGTGCCAGCGGGCCCCGTTCAGGGGGCGGTGAAAAACTGTTTTTT
CASGPRSGGGEKLFF
>TRBJ1-5|-|TRBV5-3|TRBD1
TGTGCCAGAAGCCAAAACAGGGGCCTATATAGCAATCAGCCCCAGCATTTT
CARSQNRGLYSNQPQHF
>TRBJ2-1|once|TRBV2|-
TGTGCCAGCAGTGAAACCCTAGCCCTTTCCTACAATGAGCAGTTCTTC
CASSETLALSYNEQFF
>TRBJ1-5|-|TRBV19|-
TGTGCCAGTAGTCAGGACAGCCTGAATCAGCCCCAGCATTTT
CASSQDSLNQPQHF
>TRBJ2-7|-|TRBV6-5|-
TGTGCCAGCAGTTACTCGAGGCGCAGCTACGAGCAGTACTTC
CASSYSRRSYEQYF
>TRBJ2-2|-|TRBV19|TRBD2
TGTGCCACAAATACACCGGGACTAGCGGGAGGTGGGGAGCTGTTTTTT
CATNTPGLAGGGELFF
>TRBJ1-2|-|TRBV7-2|TRBD1
TGTGCCAGCAGCTCCAAACCCGTAGGACAGGACTATGGCTACACCTTC
CASSSKPVGQDYGYTF
>TRBJ2-3|-|TRBV6-5|TRBD1
TGTGCCAGCAGTTACGGGACAGGGAACACAGATACGCAGTATTTT
CASSYGTGNTDTQYF
>TRBJ2-1|-|TRBV15|TRBD1
TGTGCCACCAGCGGATGGGACAGGAGTCTCTACAATGAGCAGTTCTTC
CATSGWDRSLYNEQFF
>TRBJ1-2|-|TRBV12-3/TRBV12-4|TRBD1
TGTGCCAGCAGTTTCGGGACAGGGCATGGCTACACCTTC
CASSFGTGHGYTF
>TRBJ2-1|-|TRBV24-1|-
TGTGCCGCCCACGGTAGAAGCTCCTACAATGAGCAGTTCTTC
CAAHGRSSYNEQFF
>TRBJ2-7|-|TRBV7-9|TRBD2
TGTGCCAGCAGCTCCCCCGTCGATAGCGGGACCTACGAGCAGTACTTC
CASSSPVDSGTYEQYF
>TRBJ2-3|few|TRBV15|-
TGTGCCACCAGCAATCTCCCCAGGTGGGTGGATACGCAGTATTTT
CATSNLPRWVDTQYF
>TRBJ1-2|once|TRBV6-5|TRBD1
TGTGCCAGCAGACCGACAGGGACCACCTATGGCTACACCTTC
CASRPTGTTYGYTF
>TRBJ2-3|-|TRBV5-1|TRBD2
TGCGCCAGTACCACTGTGCCACTAGCGGGGGGCACAGATACGCAGTATTTT
CASTTVPLAGGTDTQYF
>TRBJ2-1|-|TRBV10-3|TRBD2
TGTGCCATCAGTGAGTCGACTAGCGGCGAGCAGTTCTTC
CAISESTSGEQFF
>TRBJ1-1|-|TRBV5-1|-
TGCGCCAGCACCGGAGCGCTTAGCGCTGAAGCTTTCTTT
CASTGALSAEAFF
>TRBJ1-1|-|TRBV25-1|-
TGTGCCAGCAGGGGGGAAACAGGGTCGAACACTGAAGCTTTCTTT
CASRGETGSNTEAFF
>TRBJ2-1|-|TRBV6-5|TRBD2
TGTGCCAGCAGACCTAGCGGGACCTACAATGAGCAGTTCTTC
CASRPSGTYNEQFF
>TRBJ1-3|-|TRBV7-6|TRBD1
TGTGCCAGCAGCTTTGGGTTCCGGGACAGAATTGGAAACACCATATATTTT
CASSFGFRDRIGNTIYF
>TRBJ2-1|-|TRBV19|TRBD1
TGTGCCAGTAGTACTCCCGGGACAGGGTCCTACAATGAGCAGTTCTTC
CASSTPGTGSYNEQFF
>TRBJ2-3|-|TRBV5-1|-
TGCGCCAGCACCCAAGGATCTAGTGGAGATACGCAGTATTTT
CASTQGSSGDTQYF
>TRBJ2-7|-|TRBV7-8|-
TGTGCCAGCAGCTTAGTGACAGCTTACGAGCAGTACTTC
CASSLVTAYEQYF
>TRBJ1-5|-|TRBV18|TRBD1
TGTGCCAGCTCACCAACCAGGGGGCTTAGCAATCAGCCCCAGCATTTT
CASSPTRGLSNQPQHF
>TRBJ2-5|-|TRBV3-1/TRBV3-2|TRBD2
TGTGCCAGCAGCCAAGGGACTAGCGGGGTGCACCAAGAGACCCAGTACTTC
CASSQGTSGVHQETQYF
>TRBJ2-7|-|TRBV6-5|-
TGTGCCAGCTCAAGGGAGTCGGGCTACGAGCAGTACTTC
CASSRESGYEQYF
>TRBJ1-2|once|TRBV25-1|TRBD1
TGTGCCAGCAGTGAATCTGGACAGGGAAGGGGCTACACCTTC
CASSESGQGRGYTF
>TRBJ2-1|-|TRBV13|TRBD2
TGTGCCAGCAGCTTAAACGGGAGGGCCGAGAATGAGCAGTTCTTC
CASSLNGRAENEQFF
>TRBJ2-1|-|TRBV5-4|-
TGTGCCAGCAGCTCGGCGGGACGAACCTACAATGAGCAGTTCTTC
CASSSAGRTYNEQFF
>TRBJ1-3|once|TRBV19|TRBD1
TGTGCCAGCAGCCCGGACAGGGATTCAAGAAACACCATATATTTT
CASSPDRDSRNTIYF
>TRBJ2-3|once|TRBV5-1|-
TGCGCCAGCAGCCCTCACCCGACTATATTGAGCACAGATACGCAGTATTTT
CASSPHPTILSTDTQYF
>TRBJ2-7|-|TRBV12-3/TRBV12-4|-
TGTGCCAGCAGGGGAGGACGCTTC
CASRGGRF
>TRBJ1-5|-|TRBV6-5|-
TGTGCCAGCAGTTACAGAGCCAATCAGCCCCAGCATTTT
CASSYRANQPQHF
>TRBJ2-3|-|TRBV9|TRBD2
TGTGCCAGCAGCGGGACTAGCAAAGATACGCAGTATTTT
CASSGTSKDTQYF
>TRBJ1-4|-|TRBV6-5|TRBD1
TGTGCCAGTCGACAGGGGAGGGCTGAAAAACTGTTTTTT
CASRQGRAEKLFF